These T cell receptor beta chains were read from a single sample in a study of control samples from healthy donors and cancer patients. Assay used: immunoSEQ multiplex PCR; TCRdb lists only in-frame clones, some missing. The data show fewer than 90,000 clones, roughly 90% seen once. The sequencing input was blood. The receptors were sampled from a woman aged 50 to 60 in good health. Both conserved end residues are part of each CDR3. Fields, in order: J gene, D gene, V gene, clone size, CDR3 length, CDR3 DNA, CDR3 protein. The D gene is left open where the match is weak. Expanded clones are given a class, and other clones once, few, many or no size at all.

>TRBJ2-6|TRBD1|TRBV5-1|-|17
TGCGCCAGCAGCGAAGGACAGGGAGGCTCTGGGGCCAACGTCCTGACTTTC
CASSEGQGGSGANVLTF
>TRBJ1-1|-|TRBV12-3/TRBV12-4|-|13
TGTGCCAGCAGTCGAACAGGGTACGCTGAAGCTTTCTTT
CASSRTGYAEAFF
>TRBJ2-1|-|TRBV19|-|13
TGTGCCAGTAGTACCCTTCCGCGGGATGAGCAGTTCTTC
CASSTLPRDEQFF
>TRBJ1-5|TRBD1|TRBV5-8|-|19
TGTGCCAGCAGCTTTTCGGTGTTTTCACAGGGGGCTCGCAATCAGCCCCAGCATTTT
CASSFSVFSQGARNQPQHF
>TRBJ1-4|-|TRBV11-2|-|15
TGTGCCAGCAGCTCCAAGACAGAGTATCATGAAAAACTGTTTTTT
CASSSKTEYHEKLFF
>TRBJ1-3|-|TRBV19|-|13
TGTGCCAGTAGTTGGGGCTCTGGAAACACCATATATTTT
CASSWGSGNTIYF
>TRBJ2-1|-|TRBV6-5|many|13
TGTGCCAGCAAGAGAGGCTCCTACAATGAGCAGTTCTTC
CASKRGSYNEQFF
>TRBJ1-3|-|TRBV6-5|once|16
TGTGCCAGCAGTTTCAGTGAGAGGGGGTCTGGAAACACCATATATTTT
CASSFSERGSGNTIYF
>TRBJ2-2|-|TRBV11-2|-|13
TGTGCCAGCAGCTTAGCATACACCGGGGAGCTGTTTTTT
CASSLAYTGELFF
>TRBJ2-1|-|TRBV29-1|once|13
TGCAGCCATGTCCGGGACTTGTACAATGAGCAGTTCTTC
CSHVRDLYNEQFF
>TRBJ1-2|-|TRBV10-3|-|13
TGTGCCGCCGAATCGGTCCGGGACGGAGGCTACACCTTC
CAAESVRDGGYTF
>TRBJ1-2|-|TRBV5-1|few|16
TGCGCCAGCAGCTTGGTCCCTGAGTCCTTAAACTATGGCTACACCTTC
CASSLVPESLNYGYTF
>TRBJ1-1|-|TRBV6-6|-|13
TGTGCCAGCAGTTACGCCGGAGACGGTGAAGCTTTCTTT
CASSYAGDGEAFF
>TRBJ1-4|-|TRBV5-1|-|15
TGCGCCAGCAGCTTAGATTTGGCCCCCGTGAAGAAACTGTTTTTT
CASSLDLAPVKKLFF
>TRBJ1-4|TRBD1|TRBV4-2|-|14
TGTGCCAGCAGCAGCAGGGGGCGCGATGAAAAACTGTTTTTT
CASSSRGRDEKLFF
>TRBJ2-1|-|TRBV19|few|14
TGTGCCAGTAGTATCTCAAGACCTACTAATGAGCAGTTCTTC
CASSISRPTNEQFF
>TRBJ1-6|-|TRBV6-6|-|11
TGTGCCAGCAGTCCCTCATCACCCCTCCACTTT
CASSPSSPLHF
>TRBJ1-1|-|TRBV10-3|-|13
TGTGCCATCAGTGTAGTCGATAACACTGAAGCTTTCTTT
CAISVVDNTEAFF
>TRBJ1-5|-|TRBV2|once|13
TGTGCCAGCAGTGAAGAGGTAGGCCAGCCCCAGCATTTT
CASSEEVGQPQHF
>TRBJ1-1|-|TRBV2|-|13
TGTGCCAGCAAGAAGGAGGTGAACACTGAAGCTTTCTTT
CASKKEVNTEAFF
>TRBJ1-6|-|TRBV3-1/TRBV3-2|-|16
TGTGCCAGCAGCCAAGCTCCAAGCTCCTATAATTCACCCCTCCACTTT
CASSQAPSSYNSPLHF
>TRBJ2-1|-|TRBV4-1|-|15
TGCGCCAGCAGCCAGATAGTGAGCTCCTACAATGAGCAGTTCTTC
CASSQIVSSYNEQFF
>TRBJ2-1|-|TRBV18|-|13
TGTGCCAGCTCACCATATGTCCAGGATGAGCAGTTCTTC
CASSPYVQDEQFF
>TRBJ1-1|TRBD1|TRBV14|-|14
TGTGCCAGCAGAAAAGACAGGGTGAGCACTGAAGCTTTCTTT
CASRKDRVSTEAFF
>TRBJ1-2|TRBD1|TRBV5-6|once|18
TGTGCCAGCAGCTTGAACCGGGACAGATCCGTGCGCGCTTATGGCTACACCTTC
CASSLNRDRSVRAYGYTF
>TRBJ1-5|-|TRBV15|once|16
TGTGCCACCAGCCCCGAGAGGGCAGGCTTTAAGCAGCCCCAGCATTTT
CATSPERAGFKQPQHF
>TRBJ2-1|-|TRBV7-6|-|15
TGTGCCAGCAGCCTAGCCGAAAGCTCCTACAATGAGCAGTTCTTC
CASSLAESSYNEQFF
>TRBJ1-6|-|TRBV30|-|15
TGTGCCTGGAGTGGGGGACCTCCGACTTATTCACCCCTCCACTTT
CAWSGGPPTYSPLHF
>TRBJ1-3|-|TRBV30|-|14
TGTGCCTGGAGTGTAAGGGGGGGAGGAAACACCATATATTTT
CAWSVRGGGNTIYF
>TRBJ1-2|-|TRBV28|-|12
TGTGCCAGCAGTCCAGGACAGTACGGCTACACCTTC
CASSPGQYGYTF
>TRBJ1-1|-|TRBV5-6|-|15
TGTGCCAGCACCTCATTGGACCGGGCCGATACTTCTGCTTTCTTT
CASTSLDRADTSAFF
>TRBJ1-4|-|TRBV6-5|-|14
TGTGCCAGCAGAGGGACGGGGTTTAATGAAAAACTGTTTTTT
CASRGTGFNEKLFF
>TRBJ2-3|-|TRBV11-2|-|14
TGTGCCAGCAGCTTAACTTGGGGCACAGATACGCAGTATTTT
CASSLTWGTDTQYF
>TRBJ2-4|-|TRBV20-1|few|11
TGCAGTGCTGAGGCCCGGGACCACCAGTACTTC
CSAEARDHQYF
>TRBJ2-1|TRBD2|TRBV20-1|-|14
TGCAGTGCCAGTACTAGCGGGGGGGCAAATGAGCAGTTCTTC
CSASTSGGANEQFF
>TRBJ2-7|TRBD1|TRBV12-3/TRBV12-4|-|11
TGTGCCAGCAGTTCGGCCGGGACAGAAAGCTTC
CASSSAGTESF
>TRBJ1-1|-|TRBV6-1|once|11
TGTGCCAGCAGTGAGGGGTTACAAGCTTTCTTT
CASSEGLQAFF
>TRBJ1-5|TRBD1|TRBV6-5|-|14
TGTGCCAGCAGGGGGACAGGGGGCAAGGCGCCCCAGCATTTT
CASRGTGGKAPQHF
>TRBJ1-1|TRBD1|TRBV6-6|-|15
TGTGCCAGCAGCCTAATAACAGGGGGAAACACTGAAGCTTTCTTT
CASSLITGGNTEAFF
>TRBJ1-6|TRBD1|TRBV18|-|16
TGTGCCAGCTCACCCCAACTCGGGACAGAGAATTCACCCCTCCACTTT
CASSPQLGTENSPLHF
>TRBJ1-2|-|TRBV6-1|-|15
TGTGCCAGCAGTGAAGGAGGAAGGAGTAACTATGGCTACACCTTC
CASSEGGRSNYGYTF
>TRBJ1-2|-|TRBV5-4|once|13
TGTGCCAGCAGCCGCGCAGAGGATGAGGGCTACACCTTC
CASSRAEDEGYTF
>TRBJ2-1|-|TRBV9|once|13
TGTGCCAGCAGCGGGGGCCCCTACAATGAGCAGTTCTTC
CASSGGPYNEQFF
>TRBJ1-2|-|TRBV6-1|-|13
TGTGCCAGCAGTGAGGGAGGAGGCTATGGCTACACCTTC
CASSEGGGYGYTF
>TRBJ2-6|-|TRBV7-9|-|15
TGTGCCAGCAGCTTCACAGCCTCTGGGGCCAACGTCCTGACTTTC
CASSFTASGANVLTF
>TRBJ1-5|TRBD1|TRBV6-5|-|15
TGTGCCAGCGGTTATAGGGACAGCTTCAATCAGCCCCAGCATTTT
CASGYRDSFNQPQHF
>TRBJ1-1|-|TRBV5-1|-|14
TGCGCCAGCAGCTTAATGGGGTGGGGTACTGAAGCTTTCTTT
CASSLMGWGTEAFF
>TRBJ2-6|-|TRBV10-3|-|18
TGTGCCATCCCCCTAAAGGAGGCGGGGGCGTCTGGGGCCAACGTCCTGACTTTC
CAIPLKEAGASGANVLTF
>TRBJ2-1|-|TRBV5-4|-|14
TGTGCCAGCAGCTTGGACAGCACCTACAATGAGCAGTTCTTC
CASSLDSTYNEQFF
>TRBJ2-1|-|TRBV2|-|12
TGTGCCAGCTCCGGACTTACCAATGAGCAGTTCTTC
CASSGLTNEQFF
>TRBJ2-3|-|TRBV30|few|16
TGTGCCTGGAGGGACACTTACTCCCGGGGCACAGATACGCAGTATTTT
CAWRDTYSRGTDTQYF
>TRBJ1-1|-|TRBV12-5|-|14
TGTGCTAGTGGAACCTTCTTGGAAAACACTGAAGCTTTCTTT
CASGTFLENTEAFF
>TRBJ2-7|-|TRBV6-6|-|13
TGTGCCAGCATCTCTCGCCGCGATCAGGGGCAGTACTTC
CASISRRDQGQYF
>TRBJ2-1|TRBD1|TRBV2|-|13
TGTGCCAGCAGCGCGGGACAGGGTAGTGAGCAGTTCTTC
CASSAGQGSEQFF
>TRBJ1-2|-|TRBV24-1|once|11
TGTGCCACCAGTGGAGGCTATGGCTACACCTTC
CATSGGYGYTF
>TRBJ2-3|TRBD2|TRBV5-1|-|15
TGCGCCAGCAGCTCTGAGGGAGGGAATACAGATACGCAGTATTTT
CASSSEGGNTDTQYF